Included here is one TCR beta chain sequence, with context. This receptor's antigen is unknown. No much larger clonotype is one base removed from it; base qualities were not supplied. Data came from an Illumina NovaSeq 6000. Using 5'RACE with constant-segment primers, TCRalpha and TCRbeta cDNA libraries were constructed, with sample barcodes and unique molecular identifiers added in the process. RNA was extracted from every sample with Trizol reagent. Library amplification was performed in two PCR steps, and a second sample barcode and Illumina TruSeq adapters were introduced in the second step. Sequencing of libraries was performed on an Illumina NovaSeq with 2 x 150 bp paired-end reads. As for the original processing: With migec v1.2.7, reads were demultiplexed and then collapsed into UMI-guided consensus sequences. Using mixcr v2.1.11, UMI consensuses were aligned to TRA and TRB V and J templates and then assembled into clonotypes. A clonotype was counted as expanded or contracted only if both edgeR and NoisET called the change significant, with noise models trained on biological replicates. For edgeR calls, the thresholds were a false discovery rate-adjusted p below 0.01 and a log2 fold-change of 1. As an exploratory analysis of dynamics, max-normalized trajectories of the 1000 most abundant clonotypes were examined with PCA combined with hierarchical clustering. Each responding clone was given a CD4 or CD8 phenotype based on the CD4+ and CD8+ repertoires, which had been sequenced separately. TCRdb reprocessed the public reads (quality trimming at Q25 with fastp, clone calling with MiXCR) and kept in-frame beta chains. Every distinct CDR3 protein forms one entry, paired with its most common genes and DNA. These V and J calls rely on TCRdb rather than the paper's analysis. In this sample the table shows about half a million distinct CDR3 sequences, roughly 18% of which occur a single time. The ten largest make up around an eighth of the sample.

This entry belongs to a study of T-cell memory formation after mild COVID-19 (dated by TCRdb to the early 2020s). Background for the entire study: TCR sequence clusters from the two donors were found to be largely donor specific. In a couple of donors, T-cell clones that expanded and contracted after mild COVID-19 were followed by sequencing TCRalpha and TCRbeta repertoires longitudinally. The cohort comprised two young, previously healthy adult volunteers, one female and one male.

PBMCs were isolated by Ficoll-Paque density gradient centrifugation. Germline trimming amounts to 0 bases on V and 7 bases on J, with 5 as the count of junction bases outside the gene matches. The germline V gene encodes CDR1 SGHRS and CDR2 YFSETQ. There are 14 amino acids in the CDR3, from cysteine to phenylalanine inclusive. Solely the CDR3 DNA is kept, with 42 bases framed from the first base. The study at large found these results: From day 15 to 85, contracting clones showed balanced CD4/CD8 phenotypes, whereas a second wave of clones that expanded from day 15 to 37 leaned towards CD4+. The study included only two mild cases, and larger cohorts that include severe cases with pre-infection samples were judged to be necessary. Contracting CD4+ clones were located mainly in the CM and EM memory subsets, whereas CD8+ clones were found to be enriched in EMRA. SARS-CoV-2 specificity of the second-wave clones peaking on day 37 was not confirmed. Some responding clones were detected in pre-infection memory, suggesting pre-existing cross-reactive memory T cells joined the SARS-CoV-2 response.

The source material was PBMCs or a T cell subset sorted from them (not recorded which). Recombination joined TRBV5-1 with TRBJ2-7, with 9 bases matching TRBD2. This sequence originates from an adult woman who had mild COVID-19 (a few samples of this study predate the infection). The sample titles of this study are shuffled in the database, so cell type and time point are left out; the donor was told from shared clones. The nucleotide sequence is TGCGCCAGCAGCTTGGTAGCGGGAGTCGAAGAGCAGTACTTC. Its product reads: CASSLVAGVEEQYF.